The present T cell receptor (beta chain) was sequenced within a study of blood T cell repertoires in COVID-19. Overall study context: The analysed material was cDNA or gDNA that came from T cells, B-cell-depleted T cells, or PBMCs.

Methods used by the authors: Estimation of nucleated cell counts relied on the amplification of reference gene primers. The assay was immunoSEQ multiplex PCR, and TCRdb's table has in-frame clones only and misses some. V, J and clone size were drawn from that table, and D and trimming were deduced from the DNA. The sample contains about 140,000 clones, over 70% of which appear only once. V lost 5 bases to trimming and J lost 0 bases, with 14 bases between them. The CDR3 loop spans 16 amino acids. The germline V gene has CDR1 LNHDA and CDR2 SQIVND (reference sequence). The sequenced sample consisted of peripheral blood. The rearrangement uses TRBV19 and TRBJ1-3; TRBD1 is a possible D gene (6 bases). The receptor's source is a man aged 45-60 years who had recovered from COVID-19. CDR3 sequence reads: CASSVDRFLSGNTIYF. The CDR3 DNA follows: TGTGCCAGTAGTGTTGACAGGTTCCTCTCTGGAAACACCATATATTTT.